The 25 T cell receptor beta chains below were found in one sample sequenced in a study of blood T cell repertoires in COVID-19. TCRdb's copy holds only in-frame clones and misses some; the assay was immunoSEQ multiplex PCR. The data contain fewer than 300,000 clones, roughly 85% of them singletons. The sequenced material came from peripheral blood. These receptors all stem from a woman younger than 35 with acute or convalescent COVID-19.

The V and J genes are TRBV30 and TRBJ1-1; TRBD1 matches at 9 bases. There are 13 residues in the CDR3. In germline, CDR1 is GTSNPN, CDR2 SVGIG (reference sequence). V shed 2 bases, J shed 6 bases, and the junction held 4 bases outside the gene matches. Written as DNA, the CDR3 is TGTGCCTGGAGTCCGGGACAGGGCGCTGAAGCTTTCTTT. Its protein product is CAWSPGQGAEAFF.

The chain carries TRBV7-8 and TRBJ2-7; 11 bases align to TRBD2. The CDR3 totals 17 residues. The germline V gene encodes CDR1 SGHVS and CDR2 FQNEAQ. After removal of 2 bases from V and 3 bases from J, the junction contained 9 bases not matched to a gene. The CDR3 reads CASSLIAGGPYSYEQYF. For the CDR3, the DNA is TGTGCCAGCAGCTTAATAGCGGGAGGGCCCTATAGCTACGAGCAGTACTTC.

This chain connects TRBV10-1 to TRBJ2-3; 9 bases match TRBD2. The germline V gene encodes CDR1 WNHNN and CDR2 SYGVQD (reference sequence). J gave up 3 bases and V 6 bases, and 10 bases lay outside the gene matches. The CDR3 spans 16 residues. The DNA for the CDR3 is TGCGCCAGCAGCGGTGTAGCGGGAGAAAGTACAGATACGCAGTATTTT. The encoded protein is CASSGVAGESTDTQYF.

The rearrangement uses TRBV10-3 and TRBJ2-1; 9 bases match TRBD1. CDR1 is ENHRY, CDR2 SYGVKD, per germline. The CDR3 loop spans 14 amino acids. With V trimmed by 2 bases and J by 6 bases, 2 bases remained unmatched. The DNA of the CDR3 is TGTGCCATCAGTGAGGGGACAGGGATCAATGAGCAGTTCTTC. Protein product: CAISEGTGINEQFF.

About this clone itself: Distinct nucleotide sequences in the sample also encode this CDR3. The rearrangement links TRBV6-4 to TRBJ2-3, with 8 bases aligning to TRBD2. The CDR3 length is 16 residues. CDR1 and CDR2 from the germline V gene are MRHNA and SNTAGT. V shed 0 bases, J shed 3 bases, and the junction held 5 bases outside the gene matches. The CDR3, as DNA: TGTGCCAGCAGTGACTCTGCGGGGGGCCCTACAGATACGCAGTATTTT. Amino acids: CASSDSAGGPTDTQYF.

This clone was picked up one time. V and J are TRBV7-2 and TRBJ1-1, with D uncertain. The CDR3 spans 15 residues. Trimming took 1 base from V and 4 from J, leaving 13 bases between them. The germline gives CDR1 SGHTA, CDR2 FQGNSA. CDR3 sequence: CASSLVSVSATEAFF. In DNA form, the CDR3 reads TGTGCCAGCAGCTTAGTGTCGGTATCCGCCACTGAAGCTTTCTTT.

As for this clone: The same CDR3 also results from other DNA sequences found in this sample. The chain carries TRBV12-3 or TRBV12-4 and TRBJ2-7; the D is unclear. Deletions cut 4 bases from V and 6 bases from J, with 7 bases between. The CDR3 is made up of 11 amino acids. The CDR3 spells CASSSRSEQYF. CDR3 nucleotides: TGTGCCAGCAGTTCGAGGTCCGAGCAGTACTTC.

The CDR3 spells CASSLAGGTEGLFF. CDR3 coding DNA: TGTGCCAGCAGCTTAGCCGGCGGGACCGAGGGACTGTTTTTT. J is TRBJ1-4 and V is TRBV7-9; D is possibly TRBD1 (5 bases). The germline gives CDR1 SEHNR, CDR2 FQNEAQ (reference sequence). The length of the CDR3 is 14 residues. Trimming shortened V by 0 bases and J by 13 bases, and 15 bases separated the two germline ends.

V usage is TRBV15 and J usage is TRBJ2-7; the D gene is possibly TRBD2 (6 bases). Germline CDR1 is LNHNV and CDR2 is YYDKDF (reference sequence). This CDR3 has 15 amino acids. V was pared by 3 bases and J by 5 bases, with 17 bases between. CDR3 protein: CATSSSEGRRDEQYF. The CDR3 region has the DNA TGTGCCACCAGCAGCTCGGAGGGGCGGAGGGACGAGCAGTACTTC.

The CDR3 DNA reads as TGTGCCAGCAGCCCAGAAGGCAGGGGGAAAGAGACCCAGTACTTC. This codes for CASSPEGRGKETQYF. The chain uses TRBV11-2 and TRBJ2-5; 7 nucleotides agree with TRBD1. Germline V gene data show CDR1 as SGHAT and CDR2 as FQNNGV. This CDR3 is 15 amino acids long. Losses at the gene ends were 5 bases for V and 3 bases for J; bases not matched to a gene: 9.

The chain uses TRBV4-3 and TRBJ2-7; D is possibly TRBD2 (6 bases). The germline gives CDR1 LGHNA, CDR2 YSLEER. The CDR3 loop spans 16 amino acids. V was shortened by 0 bases and J by 0 bases, with 12 bases between the two germline ends. CDR3 amino acids: CASSQDRTGDSYEQYF. CDR3 bases: TGCGCCAGCAGCCAAGATCGGACGGGAGACTCCTACGAGCAGTACTTC.

The J gene is TRBJ2-1, the V gene TRBV27; 9 positions match TRBD2. This CDR3 spans 16 amino acids. V lost 5 bases and J lost 5; bases outside the gene matches: 10. From germline, CDR1 is MNHEY and CDR2 SMNVEV (reference sequence). CDR3 DNA: TGTGCCAGCAGTCCCATAGCGGGAGATTGGGACAATGAGCAGTTCTTC. Its protein product is CASSPIAGDWDNEQFF.

The chain links TRBV6-5 to TRBJ2-7; no definite D call. The CDR3 totals 12 residues. Per germline, CDR1 MNHEY and CDR2 SVGAGI. V shed 6 bases and J shed 0 bases, with 6 bases lying between them. This CDR3 reads CASSSSSYEQYF. CDR3 bases: TGTGCCAGCAGCTCGAGCTCCTACGAGCAGTACTTC.

CDR3 sequence reads: CASSQETPSGEVDETQYF. CDR3 sequence (DNA): TGTGCCAGCAGCCAAGAGACGCCTAGCGGGGAGGTGGATGAGACCCAGTACTTC. V and J are TRBV3-1 (or the pseudogene TRBV3-2) and TRBJ2-5; 9 bases fit TRBD2. The CDR3 sequence is 18 residues long. Germline trimming cut 0 bases from V and 5 bases from J; bases unmatched to any gene: 13. Germline CDR1 LGHDT, CDR2 YNNKEL (reference sequence).

The chain joins TRBV5-1 to TRBJ1-1, with D possibly being TRBD1 (6 bases). V lost 4 bases and J 0 bases, leaving 10 bases between the germline ends. The CDR3 spans 14 residues. Germline CDR1 reads SGHRS; CDR2 reads YFSETQ. As DNA, the CDR3 is TGCGCCAGCAGCCCCAGGGACATGAACACTGAAGCTTTCTTT. Translation: CASSPRDMNTEAFF.

The rearrangement uses TRBV5-6 and TRBJ1-2; 7 bases are a match to TRBD1. The length of the CDR3 is 13 residues. Germline trimming cut 0 bases from V and 7 bases from J; bases unmatched to any gene: 3. Per the germline V gene, CDR1 is SGHDT and CDR2 is YYEEEE. CDR3 DNA sequence: TGTGCCAGCAGCTTGGAGGGGGCGAGTGGCTACACCTTC. This encodes CASSLEGASGYTF. The entire variable domain, with the rest obtained from reference TRBV5-6 and TRBJ1-2, is as follows: DAGVTQSPTHLIKTRGQQVTLRCSPKSGHDTVSWYQQALGQGPQFIFQYYEEEERQRGNFPDRFSGHQFPNYSSELNVNALLLGDSALYLCASSLEGASGYTFGSGTRLTVV.

V is TRBV27 and J is TRBJ2-5; a possible D gene is TRBD2 (6 bases). The CDR3 is 15 amino acids. V lost 7 bases and J lost 4, with 19 bases in between. The V gene's germline CDR1 is MNHEY and CDR2 SMNVEV (reference sequence). The CDR3 loop is CASKEAGRFIETQYF. The CDR3 DNA reads TGTGCCAGCAAGGAGGCAGGGAGGTTCATAGAGACCCAGTACTTC.

The chain uses TRBV7-2 and TRBJ1-2, with unresolved D. Germline values: CDR1 SGHTA, CDR2 FQGNSA. V was clipped by 2 bases and J by 6 bases, with 19 bases between them. This CDR3 spans 16 amino acids. The CDR3 protein is CASSLYTRAARDGYTF. DNA for the CDR3: TGTGCCAGCAGCTTATATACAAGGGCGGCGCGGGATGGCTACACCTTC.

CDR3: CSVVATGTVYGYTF. CDR3 nucleotides: TGCAGCGTTGTAGCGACCGGGACAGTCTATGGCTACACCTTC. The chain is built from TRBV29-1 and TRBJ1-2; 7 bases match TRBD1. The CDR3 length is 14 residues. Looked up from germline, CDR1 is SQVTM and CDR2 is ANQGSEA. V lost 4 bases to trimming and J lost 4 bases; unmatched junction nucleotides: 9.

The chain carries TRBV14 and TRBJ1-3, with no clear D. CDR3 size: 13 residues. Trimming stripped 3 bases from V and 7 bases from J, with 10 bases between. Germline CDR1 SGHDN, CDR2 FVKESK. CDR3 sequence reads: CASSQIVRNTIYF. The CDR3 coding sequence is TGTGCCAGCAGCCAGATCGTGAGGAACACCATATATTTT.

The V and J genes are TRBV6-2 or TRBV6-3 and TRBJ1-1; 7 bases map to TRBD1. After removal of 6 bases from V and 10 bases from J, the junction contained 11 bases not matched to a gene. Germline-derived CDR1 and CDR2 are MNHEY and SVGEGT. The length of the CDR3 is 13 residues. This CDR3 is CASSRNRGDGAFF. DNA for the CDR3: TGTGCCAGCAGCCGGAACAGGGGCGATGGAGCTTTCTTT.

The chain joins TRBV7-8 to TRBJ2-1; tentatively, D is TRBD2 (5 bases). V lost 1 base and J 5 bases, leaving 21 bases between the germline ends. This CDR3 contains 18 residues. In germline, CDR1 is SGHVS, CDR2 FQNEAQ. The chain's CDR3 is CASSLVWALAGLDNEQFF. DNA for the CDR3: TGTGCCAGCAGCTTAGTTTGGGCGCTAGCTGGTTTAGACAATGAGCAGTTCTTC.

Concerning this clone itself: The junction shows a germline mismatch at one end, possibly a read error. The chain has TRBV29-1 and TRBJ1-2; D unclear. The germline V gene has CDR1 SQVTM and CDR2 ANQGSEA. This CDR3 has 13 residues. The CDR3 region is CSVEVNGIGGYTF. The CDR3 coding sequence is TGCAGCGTCGAAGTTAACGGGATTGGTGGCTACACCTTC.

This sequence joins TRBV18 and TRBJ2-7; 12 bases are shared with TRBD2. The CDR3 is made up of 16 amino acids. The V gene's germline CDR1 is KGHSH and CDR2 LQKENI. J lost 8 bases, V lost 0 bases, and 8 bases had no gene match. In nucleotides, the CDR3 is TGTGCCAGCTCACCACCCGCGCTAGCGGGAGGGAGGAAGCAGTACTTC. Protein sequence: CASSPPALAGGRKQYF. Complete variable domain (other parts from reference TRBV18 and TRBJ2-7): NAGVMQNPRHLVRRRGQEARLRCSPMKGHSHVYWYRQLPEEGLKFMVYLQKENIIDESGMPKERFSAEFPKEGPSILRIQQVVRGDSAAYFCASSPPALAGGRKQYFGPGTRLTVT.

J is TRBJ2-7 and V is TRBV6-2 or TRBV6-3; TRBD2 matches at 9 bases. This CDR3 comprises 15 residues. Germline V gene sequence: CDR1 MNHEY, CDR2 SVGEGT. The V gene end was trimmed by 4 bases and the J gene end by 1 base; junction bases not matched to a gene: 5. The CDR3 DNA sequence: TGTGCCAGCAGTTTGGGAGCGGGAGGTTCCTACGAGCAGTACTTC. It specifies CASSLGAGGSYEQYF.